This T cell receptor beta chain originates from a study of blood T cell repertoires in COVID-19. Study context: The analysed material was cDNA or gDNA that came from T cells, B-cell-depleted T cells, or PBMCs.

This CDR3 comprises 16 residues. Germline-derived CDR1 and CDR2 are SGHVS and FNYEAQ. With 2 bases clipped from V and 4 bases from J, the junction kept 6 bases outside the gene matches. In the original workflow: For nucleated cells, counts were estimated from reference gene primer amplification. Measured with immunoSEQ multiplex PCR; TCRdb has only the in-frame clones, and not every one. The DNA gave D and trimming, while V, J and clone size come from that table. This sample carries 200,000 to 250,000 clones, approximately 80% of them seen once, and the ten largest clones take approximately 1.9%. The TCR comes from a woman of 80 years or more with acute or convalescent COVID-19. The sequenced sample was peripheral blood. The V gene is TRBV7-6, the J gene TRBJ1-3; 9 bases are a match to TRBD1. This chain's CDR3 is CASSLLGQGTGNTIYF. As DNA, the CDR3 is TGTGCCAGCAGCTTATTGGGACAGGGAACCGGAAACACCATATATTTT.